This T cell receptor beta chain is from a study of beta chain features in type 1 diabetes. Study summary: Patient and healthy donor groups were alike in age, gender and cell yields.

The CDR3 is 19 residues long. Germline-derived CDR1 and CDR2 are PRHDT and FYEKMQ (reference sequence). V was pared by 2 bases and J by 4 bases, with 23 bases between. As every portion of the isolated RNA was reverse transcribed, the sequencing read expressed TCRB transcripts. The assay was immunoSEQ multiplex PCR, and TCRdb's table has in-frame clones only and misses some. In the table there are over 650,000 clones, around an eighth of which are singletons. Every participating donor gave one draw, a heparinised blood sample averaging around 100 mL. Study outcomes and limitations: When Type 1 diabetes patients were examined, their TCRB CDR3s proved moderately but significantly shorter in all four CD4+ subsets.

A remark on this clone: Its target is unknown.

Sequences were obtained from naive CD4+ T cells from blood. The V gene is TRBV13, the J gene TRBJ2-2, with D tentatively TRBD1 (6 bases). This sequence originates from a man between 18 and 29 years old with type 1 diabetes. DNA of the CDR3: TGTGCCAGCAGCTTACTTGATAGGTACGGCGGACAGTCCACCGGGGAGCTGTTTTTT. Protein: CASSLLDRYGGQSTGELFF.